This TCR beta chain was sequenced during a study of tumor-infiltrating lymphocytes in primary liver carcinoma. Overall study findings and caveats: Samples were bulk unsorted, so CD4+ and CD8+ repertoires were not compared.

This clonotype was found many times. Its specificity is unknown. Starting from around 0.45 ug of total RNA, TCR beta cDNA was produced with a primer in the constant region. Slightly modified ARM-PCR, run as three nested multiplex PCR rounds, produced the TCR beta libraries. MiXCR was run by TCRdb on the multiplex PCR reads, yielding one entry per CDR3 protein. The sample holds around 330,000 distinct CDR3 sequences, approximately 60% seen once. Both blood RNA, taken from unsorted whole blood, and germline DNA were extracted. Sequenced input: peripheral blood. This clonotype originated in a man aged 35-49 years with primary liver carcinoma and hepatitis B virus infection.

Here the CDR3 DNA reads TGTGCCAGCAGCGTTTTAGCGGGAGCACTGGTCGATGAGCAGTTCTTC. Its protein product is CASSVLAGALVDEQFF. The chain recombines TRBV11-2 with TRBJ2-1, with 9 bases matching TRBD2. V trimming: 5 bases; J trimming: 8 bases; junction bases outside the gene matches: 13. CDR1 is SGHAT and CDR2 is FQNNGV in the germline V gene. This CDR3 contains 16 residues.